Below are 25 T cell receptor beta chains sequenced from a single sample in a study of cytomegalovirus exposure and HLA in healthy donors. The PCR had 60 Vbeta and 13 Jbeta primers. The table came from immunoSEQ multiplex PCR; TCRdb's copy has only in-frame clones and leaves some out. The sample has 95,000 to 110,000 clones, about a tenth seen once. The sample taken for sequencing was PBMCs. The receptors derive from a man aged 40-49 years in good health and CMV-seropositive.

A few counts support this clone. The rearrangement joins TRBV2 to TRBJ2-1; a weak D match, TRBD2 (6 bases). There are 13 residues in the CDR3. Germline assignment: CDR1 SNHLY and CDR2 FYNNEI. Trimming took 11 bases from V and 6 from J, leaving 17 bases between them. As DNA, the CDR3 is TGTGCCCTCTTACGGGTCGGGGGCAATGAGCAGTTCTTC. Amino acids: CALLRVGGNEQFF.

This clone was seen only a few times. The CDR3 here is CATLRDQETQYF. Here the CDR3 DNA reads TGTGCCACCTTGCGGGACCAAGAGACCCAGTACTTC. This chain connects TRBV6-5 to TRBJ2-5, with D perhaps matching TRBD2 (5 bases). The germline V gene encodes CDR1 MNHEY and CDR2 SVGAGI. Deletions cut 10 bases from V and 0 bases from J, with 9 bases between. CDR3 length: 12 amino acids.

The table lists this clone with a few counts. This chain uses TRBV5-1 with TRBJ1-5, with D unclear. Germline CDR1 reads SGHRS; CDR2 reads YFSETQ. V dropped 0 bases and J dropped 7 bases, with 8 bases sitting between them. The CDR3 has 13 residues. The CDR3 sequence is CASSLASGQPQHF. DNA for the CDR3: TGCGCCAGCAGCTTGGCATCGGGGCAGCCCCAGCATTTT. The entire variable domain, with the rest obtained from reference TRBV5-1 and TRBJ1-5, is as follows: KAGVTQTPRYLIKTRGQQVTLSCSPISGHRSVSWYQQTPGQGLQFLFEYFSETQRNKGNFPGRFSGRQFSNSRSEMNVSTLELGDSALYLCASSLASGQPQHFGDGTRLSIL.

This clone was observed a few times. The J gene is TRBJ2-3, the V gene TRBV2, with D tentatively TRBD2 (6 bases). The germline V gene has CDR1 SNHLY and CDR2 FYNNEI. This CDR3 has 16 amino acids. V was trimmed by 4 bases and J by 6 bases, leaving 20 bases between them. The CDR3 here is CASSVARLVVRDTQYF. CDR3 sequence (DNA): TGTGCCAGCAGTGTCGCTAGACTAGTTGTAAGGGATACGCAGTATTTT.

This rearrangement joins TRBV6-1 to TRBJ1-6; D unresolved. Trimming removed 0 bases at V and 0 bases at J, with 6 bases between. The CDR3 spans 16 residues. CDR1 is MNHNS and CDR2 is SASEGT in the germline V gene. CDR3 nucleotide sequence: TGTGCCAGCAGTGAAGCGGGCAGCTCCTATAATTCACCCCTCCACTTT. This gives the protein CASSEAGSSYNSPLHF.

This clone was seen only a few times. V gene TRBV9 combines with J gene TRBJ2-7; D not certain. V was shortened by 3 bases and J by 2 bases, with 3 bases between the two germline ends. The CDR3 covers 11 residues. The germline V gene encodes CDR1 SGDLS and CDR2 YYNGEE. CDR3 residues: CASSDTYEQYF. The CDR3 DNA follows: TGTGCCAGCAGCGATACCTACGAGCAGTACTTC. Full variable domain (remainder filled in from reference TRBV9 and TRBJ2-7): DSGVTQTPKHLITATGQRVTLRCSPRSGDLSVYWYQQSLDQGLQFLIQYYNGEERAKGNILERFSAQQFPDLHSELNLSSLELGDSALYFCASSDTYEQYFGPGTRLTVT.

CDR3 nucleotide sequence: TGTGCCAGCAGACGGGGACTTTTGAACACTGAAGCTTTCTTT. Translation gives CASRRGLLNTEAFF. This chain joins TRBV6-5 and TRBJ1-1; the D gene is possibly TRBD1 (5 bases). Germline V gene lookup returns CDR1 MNHEY and CDR2 SVGAGI. The CDR3 runs to 14 residues. Trimming pared 6 bases from V and 0 bases from J, leaving 11 bases between.

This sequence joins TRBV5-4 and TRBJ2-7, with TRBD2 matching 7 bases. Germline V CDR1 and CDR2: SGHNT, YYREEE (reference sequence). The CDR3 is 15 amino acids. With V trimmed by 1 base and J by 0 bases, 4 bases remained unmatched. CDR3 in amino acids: CASSLFSGASYEQYF. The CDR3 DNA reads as TGTGCCAGCAGCTTGTTCAGCGGGGCCTCCTACGAGCAGTACTTC.

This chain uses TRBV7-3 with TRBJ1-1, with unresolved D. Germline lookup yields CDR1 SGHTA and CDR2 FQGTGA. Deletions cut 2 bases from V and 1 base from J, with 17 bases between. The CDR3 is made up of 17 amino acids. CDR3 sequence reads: CASSLFGGGGRNTEAFF. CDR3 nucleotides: TGTGCCAGCAGCTTATTCGGAGGTGGAGGGAGGAACACTGAAGCTTTCTTT.

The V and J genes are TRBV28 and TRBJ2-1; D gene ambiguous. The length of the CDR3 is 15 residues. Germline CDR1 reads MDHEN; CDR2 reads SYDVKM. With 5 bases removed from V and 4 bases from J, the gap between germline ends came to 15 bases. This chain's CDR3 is CASSPGIPGYNEQFF. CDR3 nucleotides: TGTGCCAGCAGTCCTGGTATCCCCGGTTACAATGAGCAGTTCTTC. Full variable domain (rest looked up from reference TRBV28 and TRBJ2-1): DVKVTQSSRYLVKRTGEKVFLECVQDMDHENMFWYRQDPGLGLRLIYFSYDVKMKEKGDIPEGYSVSREKKERFSLILESASTNQTSMYLCASSPGIPGYNEQFFGPGTRLTVL.

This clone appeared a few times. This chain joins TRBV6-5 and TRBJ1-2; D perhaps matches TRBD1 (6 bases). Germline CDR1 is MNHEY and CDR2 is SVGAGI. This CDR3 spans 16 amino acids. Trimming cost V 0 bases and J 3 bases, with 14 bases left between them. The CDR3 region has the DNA TGTGCCAGCAGTTACTCGGGGACACCTAGGGACTATGGCTACACCTTC. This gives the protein CASSYSGTPRDYGYTF.

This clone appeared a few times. This CDR3 is CASKQGNNQPQHF. CDR3 coding DNA: TGTGCCAGCAAACAGGGGAACAATCAGCCCCAGCATTTT. The rearrangement uses TRBV5-5 and TRBJ1-5, with 7 bases matching TRBD1. The CDR3 is 13 residues long. Germline lookup yields CDR1 SGHKS and CDR2 YYEKEE (reference sequence). Trimming removed 6 bases from V and 3 bases from J; junction bases left unmatched: 3.

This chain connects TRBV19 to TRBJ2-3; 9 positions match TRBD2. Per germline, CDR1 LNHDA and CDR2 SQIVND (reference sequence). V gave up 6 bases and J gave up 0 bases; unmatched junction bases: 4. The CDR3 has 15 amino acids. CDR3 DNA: TGTGCCAGTAGCCGACTAGCGGCTAGCACAGATACGCAGTATTTT. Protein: CASSRLAASTDTQYF. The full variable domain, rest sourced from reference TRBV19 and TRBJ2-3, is DGGITQSPKYLFRKEGQNVTLSCEQNLNHDAMYWYRQDPGQGLRLIYYSQIVNDFQKGDIAEGYSVSREKKESFPLTVTSAQKNPTAFYLCASSRLAASTDTQYFGPGTRLTVL.

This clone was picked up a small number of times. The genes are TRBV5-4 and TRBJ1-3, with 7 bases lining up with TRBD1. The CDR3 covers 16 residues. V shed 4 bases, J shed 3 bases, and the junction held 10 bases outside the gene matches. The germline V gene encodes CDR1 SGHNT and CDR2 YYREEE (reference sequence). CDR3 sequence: CASSRGGRDFGNTIYF. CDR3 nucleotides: TGTGCCAGCAGCCGAGGGGGCAGGGATTTTGGAAACACCATATATTTT.

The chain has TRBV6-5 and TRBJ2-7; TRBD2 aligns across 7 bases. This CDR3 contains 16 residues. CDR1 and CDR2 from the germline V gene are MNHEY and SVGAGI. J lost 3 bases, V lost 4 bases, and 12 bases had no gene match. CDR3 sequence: CASSFGAGDGDYEQYF. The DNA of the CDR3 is TGTGCCAGCAGTTTTGGCGCGGGGGACGGCGACTACGAGCAGTACTTC.

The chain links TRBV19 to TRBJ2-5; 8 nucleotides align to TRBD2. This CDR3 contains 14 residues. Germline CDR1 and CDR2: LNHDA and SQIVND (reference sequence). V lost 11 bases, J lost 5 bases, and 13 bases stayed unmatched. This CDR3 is CAVGDGRGMETQYF. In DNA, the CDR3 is TGTGCCGTGGGAGACGGGAGGGGGATGGAGACCCAGTACTTC. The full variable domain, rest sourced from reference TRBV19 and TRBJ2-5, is DGGITQSPKYLFRKEGQNVTLSCEQNLNHDAMYWYRQDPGQGLRLIYYSQIVNDFQKGDIAEGYSVSREKKESFPLTVTSAQKNPTAFYLCAVGDGRGMETQYFGPGTRLLVL.

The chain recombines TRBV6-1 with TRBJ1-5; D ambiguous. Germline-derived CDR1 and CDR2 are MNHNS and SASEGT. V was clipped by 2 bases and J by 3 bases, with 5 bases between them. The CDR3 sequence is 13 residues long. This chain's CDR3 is CASSEQFNQPQHF. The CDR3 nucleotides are TGTGCCAGCAGTGAACAGTTCAATCAGCCCCAGCATTTT.

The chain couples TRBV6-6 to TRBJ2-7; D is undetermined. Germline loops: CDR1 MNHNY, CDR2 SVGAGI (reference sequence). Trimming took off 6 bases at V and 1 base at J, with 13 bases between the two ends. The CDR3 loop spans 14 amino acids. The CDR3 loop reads CASRPRLPSYEQYF. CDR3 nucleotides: TGTGCCAGCAGACCGAGACTGCCTTCCTACGAGCAGTACTTC.

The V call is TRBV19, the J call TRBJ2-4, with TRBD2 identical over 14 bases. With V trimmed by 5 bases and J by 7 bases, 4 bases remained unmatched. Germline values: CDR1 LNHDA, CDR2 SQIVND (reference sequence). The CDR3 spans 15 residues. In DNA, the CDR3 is TGTGCCAGTAGTCCGGGACTAGCGGGAGCGAACATTCAGTACTTC. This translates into CASSPGLAGANIQYF. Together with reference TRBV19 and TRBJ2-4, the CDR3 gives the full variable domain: DGGITQSPKYLFRKEGQNVTLSCEQNLNHDAMYWYRQDPGQGLRLIYYSQIVNDFQKGDIAEGYSVSREKKESFPLTVTSAQKNPTAFYLCASSPGLAGANIQYFGAGTRLSVL.

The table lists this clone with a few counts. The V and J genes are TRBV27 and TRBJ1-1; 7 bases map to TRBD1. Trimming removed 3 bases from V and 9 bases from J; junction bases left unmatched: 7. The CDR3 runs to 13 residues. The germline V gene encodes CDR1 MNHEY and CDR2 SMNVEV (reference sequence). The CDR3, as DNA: TGTGCCAGCAGTTTCCTAGGACAGGTTAAAGCTTTCTTT. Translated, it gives CASSFLGQVKAFF.

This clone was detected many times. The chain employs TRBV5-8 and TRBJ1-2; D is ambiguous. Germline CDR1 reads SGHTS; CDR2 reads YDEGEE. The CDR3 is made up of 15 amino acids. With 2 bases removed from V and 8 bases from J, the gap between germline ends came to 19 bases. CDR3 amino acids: CASSLWTALEEGYTF. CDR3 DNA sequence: TGTGCCAGCAGCTTATGGACCGCTTTGGAGGAGGGCTACACCTTC.

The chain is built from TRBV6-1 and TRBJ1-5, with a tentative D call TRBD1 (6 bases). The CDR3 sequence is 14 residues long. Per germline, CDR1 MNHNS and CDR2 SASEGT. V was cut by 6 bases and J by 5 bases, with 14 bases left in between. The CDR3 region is CASRQGQIYQPQHF. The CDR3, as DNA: TGTGCCAGCAGACAAGGACAGATCTATCAGCCCCAGCATTTT.

The CDR3 DNA follows: TGTGCCAGCAGCGGACAGACTAGCGGGAGAGCCACAGATACGCAGTATTTT. Protein: CASSGQTSGRATDTQYF. This chain links TRBV7-9 with TRBJ2-3; 12 bases agree with TRBD2. The germline gives CDR1 SEHNR, CDR2 FQNEAQ (reference sequence). The CDR3 has 17 residues. V lost 5 bases, J lost 2 bases, and 8 bases stayed unmatched. The whole variable domain, remainder taken from reference TRBV7-9 and TRBJ2-3, is DTGVSQNPRHKITKRGQNVTFRCDPISEHNRLYWYRQTLGQGPEFLTYFQNEAQLEKSRLLSDRFSAERPKGSFSTLEIQRTEQGDSAMYLCASSGQTSGRATDTQYFGPGTRLTVL.

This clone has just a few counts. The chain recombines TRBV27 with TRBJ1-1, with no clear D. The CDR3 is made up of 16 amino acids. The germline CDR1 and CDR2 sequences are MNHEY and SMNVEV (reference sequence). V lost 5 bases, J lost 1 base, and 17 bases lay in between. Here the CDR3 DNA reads TGTGCCAGCAGTCCCCTCAGTCCCACGGGGAACACTGAAGCTTTCTTT. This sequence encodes CASSPLSPTGNTEAFF.

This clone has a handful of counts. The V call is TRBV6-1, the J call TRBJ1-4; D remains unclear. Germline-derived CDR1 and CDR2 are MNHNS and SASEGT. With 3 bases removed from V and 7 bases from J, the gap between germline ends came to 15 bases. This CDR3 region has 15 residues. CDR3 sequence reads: CASSDGRTIGEKLFF. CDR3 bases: TGTGCCAGCAGTGACGGAAGGACTATAGGTGAAAAACTGTTTTTT.